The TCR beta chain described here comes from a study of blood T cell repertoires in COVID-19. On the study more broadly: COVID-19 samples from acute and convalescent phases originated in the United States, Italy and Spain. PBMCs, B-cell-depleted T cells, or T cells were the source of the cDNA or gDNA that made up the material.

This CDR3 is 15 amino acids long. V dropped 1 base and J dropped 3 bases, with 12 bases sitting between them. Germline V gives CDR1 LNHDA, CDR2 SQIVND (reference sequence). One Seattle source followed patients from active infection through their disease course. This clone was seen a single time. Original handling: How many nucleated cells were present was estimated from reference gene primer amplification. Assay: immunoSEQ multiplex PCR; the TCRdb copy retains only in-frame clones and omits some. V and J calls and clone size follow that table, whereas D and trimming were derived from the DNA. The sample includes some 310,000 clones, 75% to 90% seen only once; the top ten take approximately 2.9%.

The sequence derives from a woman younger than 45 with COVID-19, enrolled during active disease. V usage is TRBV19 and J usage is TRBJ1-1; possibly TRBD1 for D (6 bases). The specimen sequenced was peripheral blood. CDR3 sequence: CASSIGAGEHTEAFF. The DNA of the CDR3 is TGTGCCAGTAGTATAGGGGCAGGGGAGCACACTGAAGCTTTCTTT.